A selection of T cell receptor beta chains follows, all from one sample in a study of T cell repertoires in cytomegalovirus infection. TCRdb redid the calling of the reads with MiXCR, one entry per CDR3 protein. The repertoire holds roughly 230,000 distinct CDR3 sequences, with under 25% as singletons. The sequencing input was CD8+ T cells from PBMCs. The receptors here all came from a human donor in good health (CMV status not recorded). Some clones in this sample may be carry-over from other donors' samples. CDR3s include the opening cysteine and the closing phenylalanine or tryptophan. The D gene is left open where the match is weak. Only part of the rows carry a size: once, few, many, or a class if the clone is expanded.

clone_size j_call v_call d_call cdr3_nt cdr3_aa
. TRBJ1-6 TRBV2 TRBD1 TGTGCCAGCAGAGGGACAGGGGAGGTAAATTCACCCCTCCACTTT CASRGTGEVNSPLHF
many TRBJ1-1 TRBV11-1 . TGTGCCAGCAGCTTACAGAACACTGAAGCTTTCTTT CASSLQNTEAFF
. TRBJ1-5 TRBV2 . TGTGCCAGCAGTGACCCTAGCAATCAGCCCCAGCATTTT CASSDPSNQPQHF
many TRBJ2-5 TRBV11-2 TRBD2 TGTGCCAGCAGCTTAGTTCCTAGCGGGGGGCCCCAAGAGACCCAGTACTTC CASSLVPSGGPQETQYF
. TRBJ1-1 TRBV6-1 TRBD1 TGTGCCAGCAGTGAAAGGGGGCGGGAAACTGAAGCTTTCTTT CASSERGRETEAFF
few TRBJ2-3 TRBV7-2 . TGTGCCAGCAGCTCCGCTAGCGTGTTAGCAGATACGCAGTATTTT CASSSASVLADTQYF
few TRBJ2-2 TRBV20-1 . TGCAGTGTTATCGGTCCCCGAACCCTGAACACCGGGGAGCTGTTTTTT CSVIGPRTLNTGELFF
many TRBJ1-6 TRBV7-8 . TGTGCCAGCAGCTACCGGGACGCTTCCTATAATTCACCCCTCCACTTT CASSYRDASYNSPLHF
many TRBJ1-1 TRBV7-2 . TGTGCCAGCAGCCCCCTGGGGGGCATCGGCACTGAAGCTTTCTTT CASSPLGGIGTEAFF
once TRBJ2-7 TRBV27 TRBD1 TGTGCCAGCGCGAATGGGCAGGGGGCCTACGAGCAGTACTTC CASANGQGAYEQYF
. TRBJ1-2 TRBV18 TRBD1 TGTGCCAGCTCACCAGGATTGGAGGGGGCAGACTATGGCTACACCTTC CASSPGLEGADYGYTF
. TRBJ2-1 TRBV6-6 TRBD2 TGTGCCAGCAGTTACAGGTTAAAGCGGGGGGATTACAATGAGCAGTTCTTC CASSYRLKRGDYNEQFF
many TRBJ2-7 TRBV7-6 . TGTGCCAGCAGCCCCAGGGAGGGGGACACTCCCTACGAGCAGTACTTC CASSPREGDTPYEQYF
many TRBJ2-7 TRBV12-3/TRBV12-4 . TGTGCCAGCAGTTTTGGGGGTGTTCGGAACGAGCAGTACTTC CASSFGGVRNEQYF
few TRBJ1-2 TRBV12-3/TRBV12-4 TRBD1 TGTGCCAGCAGTTCCCCAGGACAGGGGGCGTATGGCTACACCTTC CASSSPGQGAYGYTF
few TRBJ2-5 TRBV4-2 TRBD1 TGTGCCAGCAGCACCCGACAGGGGGCCCCCCAAGAGACCCAGTACTTC CASSTRQGAPQETQYF
. TRBJ1-1 TRBV29-1 . TGCAGCTCTTACAGGGCAGGGAACACTGAAGCTTTCTTT CSSYRAGNTEAFF
few TRBJ1-2 TRBV2 . TGTGCCAGCAGTGCTGACTATGGCTACACCTTC CASSADYGYTF
many TRBJ2-7 TRBV29-1 . TGCAGCGTTGAAGGGGAGGACAACTACGAGCAGTACTTC CSVEGEDNYEQYF
many TRBJ2-6 TRBV7-2 . TGTGCCAGCAGCTTGGCAGGACCAGGGTCCGGGGCCAACGTCCTGACTTTC CASSLAGPGSGANVLTF
many TRBJ2-2 TRBV24-1 . TGTGCCACCCGCGGCGACACCGGGGAGCTGTTTTTT CATRGDTGELFF
few TRBJ2-7 TRBV19 . TGTGCCAGTAGTATGGGTTTCAGCTACGAGCAGTACTTC CASSMGFSYEQYF
. TRBJ2-7 TRBV7-9 . TGTGCCAGCCAGGGGGGCAGCGGCTCCTACGAGCAGTACTTC CASQGGSGSYEQYF
many TRBJ2-7 TRBV6-2/TRBV6-3 . TGTGCCAGCAGACCCCAGGGCTACGAGCAGTACTTC CASRPQGYEQYF
. TRBJ1-1 TRBV30 . TGTGCCTGGTTGGGGAACACTGAAGCTTTCTTT CAWLGNTEAFF
many TRBJ2-2 TRBV11-2 . TGTGCCAGCAGCACGTGGGTGAACACCGGGGAGCTGTTTTTT CASSTWVNTGELFF
. TRBJ1-2 TRBV5-5 . TGTGCCAGCAGCTTGGGGCTCGGAGGCTACACCTTC CASSLGLGGYTF
few TRBJ2-7 TRBV19 TRBD1 TGTGCCACCGCGGACAGGGGTCTCTACGAGCAGTACTTC CATADRGLYEQYF
few TRBJ2-6 TRBV6-1 . TGTGCCAGCAGAGCTCCAGGGGCTGGGGCCAACGTCCTGACTTTC CASRAPGAGANVLTF
many TRBJ1-2 TRBV4-1 . TGCGCCAGCAGCCAAGAAGAGGGAAACTATGGCTACACCTTC CASSQEEGNYGYTF
many TRBJ1-1 TRBV4-1 TRBD1 TGCGCCAGCAGCCAAGGATCCGGGACAGGGGTTGAAGCTTTCTTT CASSQGSGTGVEAFF
. TRBJ2-7 TRBV11-3 . TGTGCCAGCAGCCGGCGGGACTCCTACGAGCAGTACTTC CASSRRDSYEQYF
few TRBJ2-2 TRBV6-1 . TGTGCCAGCAGGTCCGGGATAGTGAGCGGGGAGCTGTTTTTT CASRSGIVSGELFF
. TRBJ2-5 TRBV6-8 TRBD2 TGTGCCAGCAGTGGACTAGGCCCCGAGACCCAGTACTTC CASSGLGPETQYF
many TRBJ1-1 TRBV6-2/TRBV6-3 . TGTGCCAGCAGCCATTCGTGGGCAACCGGGACTGAAGCTTTCTTT CASSHSWATGTEAFF
few TRBJ2-2 TRBV11-2 . TGTGCCAGCAGCTTAGGTGGCGGTAACACCGGGGAGCTGTTTTTT CASSLGGGNTGELFF
many TRBJ2-7 TRBV28 . TGTGCCAGCAGTTTACTCCGGCGGGACGAGCAGTACTTC CASSLLRRDEQYF
few TRBJ1-2 TRBV2 . TGTGCCAGCAGTGTAGGGTCGGATGGCTACACCTTC CASSVGSDGYTF